This entry features one T cell receptor beta chain sequence. This entry is derived from a study of blood T cell repertoires in COVID-19. Profiled with immunoSEQ multiplex PCR; TCRdb holds only in-frame clones, not every one. The sample lists some 89,000 clones, just under 90% occurring once. CDR3 length: 12 residues. The V end was cut by 10 bases, the J end by 8 bases, with 17 bases between. CDR1 is MDHEN, CDR2 SYDVKM, per germline. This receptor was taken from a human donor in a cohort sampled during active COVID-19. The sample comprised peripheral blood. The gene calls are TRBV28 and TRBJ2-5; D not resolved. The CDR3 spells CANSGASRTQYF. In nucleotides, the CDR3 is TGTGCCAACTCCGGAGCCTCGAGAACCCAGTACTTC. The variable domain in full, with the rest retrieved from reference TRBV28 and TRBJ2-5, is DVKVTQSSRYLVKRTGEKVFLECVQDMDHENMFWYRQDPGLGLRLIYFSYDVKMKEKGDIPEGYSVSREKKERFSLILESASTNQTSMYLCANSGASRTQYFGPGTRLLVL.